These 10 T cell receptor beta chains originate from one sample sequenced in a study of control samples from healthy donors and cancer patients. Using immunoSEQ multiplex PCR, the repertoire was profiled, and TCRdb retains in-frame clones only, with some absent. The sample includes approximately 110,000 clones, about 83% seen only once; the top ten take over 10%. The sample taken for sequencing was blood. These receptors were collected from a woman aged 50 to 60 in good health.

The chain employs TRBV7-2 and TRBJ1-6; D ambiguous. This CDR3 contains 14 residues. With 1 base removed from V and 6 bases from J, the gap between germline ends came to 7 bases. Germline CDR1 SGHTA, CDR2 FQGNSA. The CDR3 DNA sequence: TGTGCCAGCAGCTTAGTGGGAGGTAATTCACCCCTCCACTTT. Translated, it gives CASSLVGGNSPLHF.

This sequence joins TRBV10-3 and TRBJ1-2, with D unresolved. The CDR3 length is 16 residues. From germline, CDR1 is ENHRY and CDR2 SYGVKD. V lost 3 bases and J lost 6, with 20 bases in between. CDR3 in DNA: TGTGCCATCAGTGAAGGAGAAGCCGTCGGCGAGAATGGCTACACCTTC. Translating it yields CAISEGEAVGENGYTF.

The chain links TRBV9 to TRBJ2-2; TRBD1 might be the D (5 bases). Germline CDR1 reads SGDLS; CDR2 reads YYNGEE. V lost 4 bases and J 1 base, leaving 11 bases between the germline ends. This CDR3 comprises 15 residues. DNA for the CDR3: TGTGCCAGCAGCCCTAGACAGCTGAACACCGGGGAGCTGTTTTTT. Protein sequence: CASSPRQLNTGELFF.

This clone was detected once. This chain connects TRBV28 to TRBJ1-1; D is possibly TRBD1 (6 bases). This CDR3 is built from 14 residues. The germline gives CDR1 MDHEN, CDR2 SYDVKM. V was pared by 7 bases and J by 1 base, with 13 bases between. The CDR3 DNA sequence: TGTGCCAGCATCGACAGGCGGAGGAACACTGAAGCTTTCTTT. Translated: CASIDRRRNTEAFF. Full variable domain (remainder filled in from reference TRBV28 and TRBJ1-1): DVKVTQSSRYLVKRTGEKVFLECVQDMDHENMFWYRQDPGLGLRLIYFSYDVKMKEKGDIPEGYSVSREKKERFSLILESASTNQTSMYLCASIDRRRNTEAFFGQGTRLTVV.

This chain joins TRBV27 and TRBJ2-5; 8 bases are shared with TRBD1. The CDR3 consists of 14 residues. Germline lookup yields CDR1 MNHEY and CDR2 SMNVEV (reference sequence). J gave up 4 bases and V 4 bases, and 5 bases lay outside the gene matches. In DNA form, the CDR3 reads TGTGCCAGCAGTTACTCGGGGACAGGAGAGACCCAGTACTTC. Residues: CASSYSGTGETQYF.

This rearrangement joins TRBV4-3 to TRBJ2-2; tentative D call: TRBD1 (6 bases). Germline lookup yields CDR1 LGHNA and CDR2 YSLEER. Trimming took off 1 base at V and 0 bases at J, with 6 bases between the two ends. The CDR3 has 15 amino acids. Here the CDR3 reads CASSQGTANTGELFF. As DNA, the CDR3 is TGCGCCAGCAGCCAAGGGACAGCGAACACCGGGGAGCTGTTTTTT.

The chain combines TRBV6-1 with TRBJ1-5; maybe TRBD1 (6 bases). CDR1 and CDR2 from the germline V gene are MNHNS and SASEGT. The CDR3 loop spans 15 amino acids. The germline V and J ends were trimmed by 3 bases and 9 bases, with 18 bases remaining between them. The CDR3 protein is CASSDSQGRRWPQHF. DNA for the CDR3: TGTGCCAGCAGTGATTCTCAGGGGAGACGTTGGCCCCAGCATTTT.

This sequence joins TRBV6-6 and TRBJ2-1, with TRBD1 matching 7 bases. Looked up from germline, CDR1 is MNHNY and CDR2 is SVGAGI (reference sequence). Trimming removed 3 bases from V and 8 bases from J; junction bases left unmatched: 4. This CDR3 has 13 amino acids. DNA for the CDR3: TGTGCCAGCAGTTATTCGGACAGGCATGAGCAGTTCTTC. Encoded protein: CASSYSDRHEQFF.

This clone was seen once. The V call is TRBV29-1, the J call TRBJ1-1; 8 positions agree with TRBD1. The CDR3 spans 12 residues. Germline values: CDR1 SQVTM, CDR2 ANQGSEA. Trimming cost V 7 bases and J 6 bases; bases outside gene matches: 7. CDR3 amino acids: CSEDRVGAEAFF. The CDR3 region has the DNA TGCAGCGAGGACAGGGTGGGCGCTGAAGCTTTCTTT.

The J gene is TRBJ2-7, the V gene TRBV4-3; 7 bases fit TRBD2. CDR1 is LGHNA and CDR2 is YSLEER in the germline V gene. V trimming: 0 bases; J trimming: 5 bases; junction bases outside the gene matches: 7. CDR3 size: 15 residues. The CDR3 DNA sequence: TGCGCCAGCAGCCAAGACGTGCGGGAGTCCCACGAGCAGTACTTC. Translating it yields CASSQDVRESHEQYF.